A selection of T cell receptor beta chains follows, all from one sample in a study of blood T cell repertoires in COVID-19. Profiling relied on immunoSEQ multiplex PCR, and the TCRdb table lists in-frame clones only, not all of them. Among about 110,000 clones listed, roughly 85% were seen once. Sequencing was done on a sample of peripheral blood. The receptor set was obtained from a woman older than 75 with active or convalescent COVID-19. Both conserved end residues are part of each CDR3. A D gene is named only where the DNA matches it firmly. Only part of the rows carry a size: once, few, many, or a class if the clone is expanded.

clone size,J gene,D gene,CDR3 length,V gene,CDR3 protein,CDR3 DNA
-,TRBJ2-1,-,15,TRBV10-3,CAISESIGLYNEQFF,TGTGCCATCAGTGAGTCGATTGGACTTTACAATGAGCAGTTCTTC
once,TRBJ2-6,-,17,TRBV19,CASSIDKGYSGANVLTF,TGTGCCAGTAGTATAGATAAGGGGTACTCTGGGGCCAACGTCCTGACTTTC
many,TRBJ2-1,-,18,TRBV5-5,CASSTGTDSWSSYNEQFF,TGTGCCAGCAGCACCGGGACTGATAGTTGGAGCTCCTACAATGAGCAGTTCTTC
-,TRBJ1-2,TRBD1,19,TRBV18,CASSPATSTPGQGHYGYTF,TGTGCCAGCTCACCGGCGACTAGCACCCCGGGACAGGGCCACTATGGCTACACCTTC
-,TRBJ2-3,TRBD2,16,TRBV7-6,CASSYIAGGATDTQYF,TGTGCCAGCAGCTACATAGCGGGAGGGGCGACAGATACGCAGTATTTT
-,TRBJ2-5,TRBD2,17,TRBV10-3,CATSGTERLAGDETQYF,TGTGCCACCTCCGGGACAGAGAGACTAGCGGGAGATGAGACCCAGTACTTC
-,TRBJ2-3,-,17,TRBV18,CASSPRGRDSSTDTQYF,TGTGCCAGCTCACCCCGTGGCCGGGACTCTAGCACAGATACGCAGTATTTT
-,TRBJ2-7,TRBD1,15,TRBV6-5,CASSLTGTGWYEQYF,TGTGCCAGCAGTTTAACCGGGACAGGGTGGTACGAGCAGTACTTC
-,TRBJ1-2,TRBD1,13,TRBV2,CASAGTAEYGYTF,TGTGCCAGCGCCGGGACAGCGGAGTATGGCTACACCTTC
-,TRBJ2-2,-,14,TRBV10-3,CAISLTQLSGELFF,TGTGCCATCAGTCTGACACAATTGTCCGGGGAGCTGTTTTTT
-,TRBJ2-3,TRBD1,14,TRBV5-1,CASTPGQGFHTQYF,TGCGCCAGTACCCCGGGACAGGGATTTCATACGCAGTATTTT
-,TRBJ1-4,-,15,TRBV6-5,CASSYSSGAGEKLFF,TGTGCCAGCAGTTACTCATCAGGGGCCGGCGAAAAACTGTTTTTT
-,TRBJ2-1,-,15,TRBV11-2,CASSLTSNSYNEQFF,TGTGCCAGCAGCTTGACTTCCAACTCCTACAATGAGCAGTTCTTC
-,TRBJ1-5,-,15,TRBV19,CASSANIASNQPQHF,TGTGCCAGTAGTGCAAACATAGCTAGCAATCAGCCCCAGCATTTT
-,TRBJ2-5,TRBD1,15,TRBV9,CASSESDRVRETQYF,TGTGCCAGCAGCGAATCGGACAGGGTGAGGGAGACCCAGTACTTC
-,TRBJ2-2,TRBD2,15,TRBV6-5,CASSSGRAHTGELFF,TGTGCCAGCAGTTCCGGGAGGGCCCACACCGGGGAGCTGTTTTTT